This TCR beta chain was recovered during a study of T cells in Graves' hyperthyroidism and ophthalmopathy. Overall study results and limits: In the blood, most expanded thyroid clonotypes above 0.001 appeared as well.

This clonotype showed up many times. Its specificity is not known. V lost 1 base to trimming and J lost 6 bases, with 13 bases between them. The germline V gene has CDR1 MNHEY and CDR2 SVGEGT. There are 16 residues in the CDR3. RNA transcripts provided the source from which TCR beta CDR3 regions were amplified. HTBI primers were used for first-round RT-PCR of the TCR CDR3. TCRdb itself ran the multiplex PCR reads through MiXCR, one entry per CDR3 protein. The sample shows about 96,000 distinct CDR3 sequences, about 51% of them seen only once. Subjects aged 18 to 65 presented with newly diagnosed hyperthyroidism of less than 2 months' duration. Patients were excluded because of uncontrolled infection, other autoimmune disease, pregnancy or lactation.

This sequence joins TRBV6-2 or TRBV6-3 and TRBJ2-6; a possible D gene is TRBD1 (8 bases). Sequencing was done on a sample of blood. The sequence came from a woman in her thirties or forties with Graves' hyperthyroidism. For the CDR3, the DNA is TGTGCCAGCAGTTACTACAGGGGGGGTCAGGCCAACGTCCTGACTTTC. It translates to CASSYYRGGQANVLTF.